Below, 21 T cell receptor beta chains from the same sample are listed, as sequenced in a study of T cell repertoires in cytomegalovirus infection. TCRdb independently ran MiXCR on the reads; one entry per CDR3 protein. The sample carries hundreds of thousands of distinct CDR3 sequences, around 6.4% recorded once. Sequenced: PBMCs. These receptors were taken from a human donor in good health (CMV status not recorded). Some clones in this sample may be carry-over from other donors' samples.

This clonotype was recorded many times. The chain employs TRBV6-2 or TRBV6-3 and TRBJ1-1, with D possibly matching TRBD1 (6 bases). CDR1 is MNHEY and CDR2 is SVGEGT in the germline V gene. The CDR3 is 15 amino acids. The ends were cut back, 4 bases at V and 0 bases at J, with 12 bases in the middle. The CDR3 is CASSWTAGVNTEAFF. Written as DNA, the CDR3 is TGTGCCAGCAGTTGGACAGCCGGGGTGAACACTGAAGCTTTCTTT.

This clonotype was seen many times. The rearrangement joins TRBV11-3 to TRBJ2-1; D gene ambiguous. Trimming stripped 1 base from V and 6 bases from J, with 4 bases between. Germline V lookup: CDR1 SGHNT, CDR2 YENEEA. The CDR3 has 12 residues. CDR3 loop: CASSLGTNEQFF. The CDR3 DNA is TGTGCCAGCAGCTTAGGTACCAATGAGCAGTTCTTC.

The chain couples TRBV12-3 or TRBV12-4 to TRBJ2-7; D remains ambiguous. This CDR3 has 11 residues. The V and J ends lost 5 bases and 4 bases respectively, with 6 bases between them. CDR3 DNA sequence: TGTGCCAGCAGTGCCCATTACGAGCAGTACTTC. It codes for CASSAHYEQYF.

This clonotype was seen at least ten times. The chain uses TRBV28 and TRBJ2-1; D is perhaps TRBD1 (5 bases). The ends were cut back, 8 bases at V and 9 bases at J, with 11 bases in the middle. The CDR3 sequence is 11 residues long. CDR1 and CDR2 (germline): MDHEN, SYDVKM. This CDR3 is CASAQAGEQFF. The DNA for the CDR3 is TGTGCCAGCGCACAGGCTGGTGAGCAGTTCTTC.

The sample holds many counts of this clonotype. The chain carries TRBV29-1 and TRBJ2-1, with unresolved D. V shed 2 bases and J shed 14 bases, with 4 bases lying between them. Germline V gives CDR1 SQVTM, CDR2 ANQGSEA. The CDR3 extends over 8 amino acids. CDR3 DNA: TGCAGCGTTGAAAGCAAGTTCTTC. This encodes CSVESKFF.

This clonotype has at least ten counts. CDR3 coding DNA: TGTGCCAGCAGCTTGGGCCCCTCGAGGCTCGACGGTACGCAGTATTTT. This gives the protein CASSLGPSRLDGTQYF. V gene TRBV5-4 combines with J gene TRBJ2-3, with unresolved D. Trimming shortened V by 0 bases and J by 8 bases, and 19 bases separated the two germline ends. CDR3 length: 16 amino acids. Germline V CDR1 and CDR2: SGHNT, YYREEE (reference sequence).

This clonotype was seen at least ten times. The V call is TRBV9, the J call TRBJ2-7; D remains ambiguous. The germline CDR1 and CDR2 sequences are SGDLS and YYNGEE. This CDR3 comprises 12 residues. The germline V and J ends were trimmed by 4 bases and 7 bases, with 12 bases remaining between them. For the CDR3, the DNA is TGTGCCAGCAGCCCCTCCGGATGGGAGCAGTACTTC. Encoded protein: CASSPSGWEQYF.

This clonotype was detected only a few times. The chain couples TRBV29-1 to TRBJ2-3; 9 bases are shared with TRBD1. The CDR3 is 15 residues long. Germline lookup yields CDR1 SQVTM and CDR2 ANQGSEA. V was clipped by 6 bases and J by 4 bases; unmatched bases: 11. The CDR3 nucleotides are TGCAGCGTCGTCAATCCGGGACAGGGTTCAGATACGCAGTATTTT. Amino acids: CSVVNPGQGSDTQYF.

The rearrangement joins TRBV19 to TRBJ2-7, with a possible D match to TRBD1 (6 bases). The CDR3 is 15 amino acids. Looked up from germline, CDR1 is LNHDA and CDR2 is SQIVND (reference sequence). The V end lost 3 bases, the J end lost 0 bases, and 12 bases lay between the germline ends. The CDR3, as DNA: TGTGCCAGTAGTATTTCGGCAGGGGCCTCCTACGAGCAGTACTTC. It yields the protein CASSISAGASYEQYF.

The sample holds a few counts of this clonotype. This rearrangement joins TRBV7-2 to TRBJ2-7; tentatively, D is TRBD2 (6 bases). Trimming took off 3 bases at V and 3 bases at J, with 9 bases between the two ends. Germline CDR1 SGHTA, CDR2 FQGNSA. The CDR3 consists of 13 residues. CDR3 sequence reads: CASSFGGNYEQYF. In DNA form, the CDR3 reads TGTGCCAGCAGCTTTGGAGGGAACTACGAGCAGTACTTC.

This clonotype was seen ten or more times. J is TRBJ2-6 and V is TRBV5-1; D call uncertain. The CDR3 extends over 14 amino acids. Germline V gene sequence: CDR1 SGHRS, CDR2 YFSETQ. V gave up 0 bases and J gave up 4 bases, with 5 bases separating them. The DNA of the CDR3 is TGCGCCAGCAGCTTGGAAAACGGGGCCAACGTCCTGACTTTC. Amino acid sequence: CASSLENGANVLTF.

A few counts support this clonotype. The chain uses TRBV29-1 and TRBJ2-3, with D possibly matching TRBD2 (6 bases). The V end was cut by 3 bases, the J end by 3 bases, with 19 bases between. The CDR3 covers 16 residues. CDR1 and CDR2 (germline): SQVTM, ANQGSEA. CDR3 protein: CSVDNYSGRGTDTQYF. The CDR3 nucleotides read TGCAGCGTTGATAATTATTCCGGGAGAGGGACAGATACGCAGTATTTT.

In its sample, this clonotype was seen many times. This chain links TRBV19 with TRBJ2-7; the D gene could be TRBD1 or TRBD2 (5 bases each). The germline gives CDR1 LNHDA, CDR2 SQIVND (reference sequence). This CDR3 is built from 14 residues. V lost 4 bases and J lost 0, with 10 bases in between. The CDR3 DNA is TGTGCCAGTAGTACAACCGGGACCTCCTACGAGCAGTACTTC. Translation: CASSTTGTSYEQYF.

This clonotype was seen at least ten times. J is TRBJ2-2 and V is TRBV20-1; D unclear. CDR1 is DFQATT, CDR2 SNEGSKA, per germline (reference sequence). CDR3 length: 12 residues. V shed 8 bases and J shed 0 bases, with 7 bases lying between them. The CDR3 sequence is CSSGSNTGELFF. The CDR3 nucleotides read TGCAGTTCAGGATCGAACACCGGGGAGCTGTTTTTT.

This clonotype was detected ten times or more. CDR3 in DNA: TGTGCCAGCAGCCCGGGACAGTCTAGCACAGATACGCAGTATTTT. Its protein product is CASSPGQSSTDTQYF. This sequence joins TRBV7-2 and TRBJ2-3; 7 nucleotides agree with TRBD1. Unmatched junction bases numbered 5, after V lost 5 bases and J lost 0 bases. Per the germline V gene, CDR1 is SGHTA and CDR2 is FQGNSA. The CDR3 has 15 residues.

This clonotype appeared many times. The genes are TRBV5-1 and TRBJ2-1, with TRBD2 matching over 10 bases. The V gene's germline CDR1 is SGHRS and CDR2 YFSETQ. The CDR3 is 16 amino acids. V dropped 0 bases and J dropped 5; count of bases not matched to a gene: 5. CDR3 region: CASSLASGGDHNEQFF. CDR3 nucleotide sequence: TGCGCCAGCAGCTTGGCCAGCGGGGGGGATCACAATGAGCAGTTCTTC.

This clonotype has ten or more counts. This sequence joins TRBV28 and TRBJ1-1; D gene ambiguous. The CDR3 runs 11 residues. Trimming took off 9 bases at V and 0 bases at J, with 5 bases between the two ends. Germline V gene sequence: CDR1 MDHEN, CDR2 SYDVKM. The CDR3 coding sequence is TGTGCCAGTAGGCTGAACACTGAAGCTTTCTTT. It encodes CASRLNTEAFF.

This clonotype showed up many times. The genes are TRBV6-6 and TRBJ2-2; a weak D match, TRBD1 (6 bases). The CDR3 consists of 16 residues. The germline V gene encodes CDR1 MNHNY and CDR2 SVGAGI (reference sequence). Between the trimmed V and J ends, which lost 5 bases and 5 bases, there was a span of 18 bases. The CDR3 region is CASSPLGAQMTGELFF. The DNA of the CDR3 is TGTGCCAGCAGTCCGCTGGGGGCTCAGATGACCGGGGAGCTGTTTTTT.

This clonotype was counted at least ten times. This chain uses TRBV7-2 with TRBJ2-1; the match to TRBD2 covers 8 bases. The CDR3 is 14 amino acids. CDR1 SGHTA and CDR2 FQGNSA come from the germline V gene. V gave up 4 bases and J gave up 8 bases; unmatched junction bases: 7. The CDR3 loop reads CASSWDIAGYEQFF. The CDR3 DNA sequence: TGTGCCAGCAGCTGGGACATAGCGGGGTATGAGCAGTTCTTC.

Ten or more counts support this clonotype. The chain is built from TRBV12-3 or TRBV12-4 and TRBJ2-2, with a possible D match to TRBD2 (6 bases). The CDR3 contains 14 residues. V was trimmed by 7 bases and J by 2 bases, leaving 11 bases between them. The CDR3: CASNSGLNTGELFF. As DNA, the CDR3 is TGTGCCAGCAACTCGGGACTTAACACCGGGGAGCTGTTTTTT.

The sample holds many counts of this clonotype. This chain links TRBV5-1 with TRBJ2-1; no clear D gene. Germline V gene data show CDR1 as SGHRS and CDR2 as YFSETQ. V dropped 2 bases and J dropped 6 bases, with 12 bases sitting between them. There are 14 residues in the CDR3. The CDR3 reads CASSLNSEVNEQFF. CDR3 sequence (DNA): TGCGCCAGCAGCTTAAATTCCGAGGTCAATGAGCAGTTCTTC.